This TCR beta chain was recorded in a study of shared clonotypes between healthy human individuals. Naive CD8 cells were CD45RO-negative, positively selected for CCR7, excluding terminally differentiated effector memory CD45RA+ cells. Measured with immunoSEQ multiplex PCR; TCRdb has only the in-frame clones, and not every one. The table includes about 870,000 clones, 80% to 95% detected once. V was cut by 1 base and J by 8 bases, with 12 bases left in between. Germline V gives CDR1 PRHDT, CDR2 FYEKMQ (reference sequence). The CDR3 extends over 14 amino acids. This clonotype was obtained from a young man in good health. The sequenced sample was naive CD8+ T cells sorted from blood. V is TRBV13 and J is TRBJ2-1, with D perhaps matching TRBD1 or TRBD2 (5 bases each). The CDR3 spells CASSLAPGTYEQFF. The CDR3 nucleotides read TGTGCCAGCAGCTTAGCCCCCGGGACCTATGAGCAGTTCTTC.